This T cell receptor beta chain was sequenced in a study of T cell repertoires in cytomegalovirus infection. Study background: Peptides in the study included HLA-C-restricted and HLA-B-restricted CMV epitopes. Study-level points and caveats: Individuals carrying CMV plus the relevant HLA were identified by cumulative frequency of public TCR beta families.

Via MiXCR, TCRdb re-called the reads, giving one row per CDR3 protein. The sample records some 200,000 distinct CDR3 sequences, around two fifths being singletons. Concerning this clonotype itself: No antigen is known for it.

The sample consisted of CD8+ T cells from cultured PBMCs, taken from culture after CMV antigen stimulation. The receptor comes from a human donor in good health (CMV status not recorded). Some clones in this sample may be carry-over from other donors' samples.

CDR3 DNA sequence: TGTGCCAGCAGCGAGGGGACAGCCCCCTCCTACGAGCAGTACTTC. It yields the protein CASSEGTAPSYEQYF. The chain recombines TRBV7-6 with TRBJ2-7; 7 bases fit TRBD1. CDR3 length: 15 residues. Germline V gives CDR1 SGHVS, CDR2 FNYEAQ. After removal of 5 bases from V and 0 bases from J, the junction contained 7 bases not matched to a gene. The variable domain in full, completed from reference TRBV7-6 and TRBJ2-7, reads GAGVSQSPRYKVTKRGQDVALRCDPISGHVSLYWYRQALGQGPEFLTYFNYEAQQDKSGLPNDRFSAERPEGSISTLTIQRTEQRDSAMYRCASSEGTAPSYEQYFGPGTRLTVT.